The sequence of this T cell receptor beta chain was determined in a study of PD-1 blockade in classical Hodgkin lymphoma. Broader study findings: Nivolumab starters within 1 year of ASCT were excluded. Lower baseline TCR diversity marked trial partial responders and progressors. When set against healthy donors, newly diagnosed patients were reported to show lower baseline TCR diversity.

The assay was immunoSEQ multiplex PCR, and TCRdb's table has in-frame clones only and misses some. The sample yields 50,000 or so clones, over 60% seen once. Concerning this clone itself: Its matching antigen is unknown.

The CDR3 has 15 amino acids. Between the trimmed V and J ends, which lost 3 bases and 6 bases, there was a span of 15 bases. The V gene's germline CDR1 is MDHEN and CDR2 SYDVKM. In every patient, relapse followed autologous stem cell transplantation, while exposure to brentuximab vedotin differed. This sample comprised peripheral blood mononuclear cells (PBMCs), obtained before the second cycle of nivolumab. The chain employs TRBV28 and TRBJ1-5; the D gene is possibly TRBD1 (5 bases). The receptor was derived from a human donor with classical Hodgkin lymphoma. The CDR3 region has the DNA TGTGCCAGCAGTTTGGGGACTAGATGGAGTCAGCCCCAGCATTTT. Its protein is CASSLGTRWSQPQHF.